The rows below give T cell receptor beta chains drawn from one sample of a study of cytomegalovirus exposure and HLA in healthy donors. Generated by immunoSEQ multiplex PCR, the TCRdb table keeps only in-frame clones and is missing some. The top ten hold around 2% of the sample, which has 150,000 to 200,000 clones, around 84% seen once. Sequencing was done on a sample of PBMCs. The receptors originated from a man aged 18 to 29 in good health and CMV-seronegative. Each CDR3 is given with its conserved first and last residue. The order of the fields is clone size, V gene, J gene, D gene, CDR3 DNA, CDR3 protein. The D gene is left open where the match is weak. Where a row states a size, it is once, few, many or the class of an expanded clone; other rows omit it.

clone_size: -
v_call: TRBV19
j_call: TRBJ2-7
d_call: -
cdr3_nt: TGTGCCAGTAGTATAGGGATAGCCTACACCTACGAGCAGTACTTC
cdr3_aa: CASSIGIAYTYEQYF

clone_size: -
v_call: TRBV4-2
j_call: TRBJ1-1
d_call: -
cdr3_nt: TGTGCCAGCAGCCGAACCTCACAGGGTCGGACTGAAGCTTTCTTT
cdr3_aa: CASSRTSQGRTEAFF

clone_size: -
v_call: TRBV4-3
j_call: TRBJ1-2
d_call: -
cdr3_nt: TGCGCCAGCAGCCAAGGACAGTCTAACTATGGCTACACCTTC
cdr3_aa: CASSQGQSNYGYTF

clone_size: -
v_call: TRBV11-2
j_call: TRBJ2-3
d_call: -
cdr3_nt: TGTGCCAGCAGCCTCCAGGGGAGAGATACGCAGTATTTT
cdr3_aa: CASSLQGRDTQYF

clone_size: -
v_call: TRBV15
j_call: TRBJ1-1
d_call: -
cdr3_nt: TGTGCCACCAGAGAAACTTCCCGAGTTGAAGCTTTCTTT
cdr3_aa: CATRETSRVEAFF

clone_size: -
v_call: TRBV28
j_call: TRBJ2-7
d_call: -
cdr3_nt: TGTGCCAGCAGTTTATTCAGGCCCCCGTCGCCCATTGCCGAGCAGTACTTC
cdr3_aa: CASSLFRPPSPIAEQYF

clone_size: -
v_call: TRBV25-1
j_call: TRBJ2-5
d_call: -
cdr3_nt: TGTGCCAGCAGTGAACCATCGGGGGGCGCGGGGGAGACCCAGTACTTC
cdr3_aa: CASSEPSGGAGETQYF

clone_size: -
v_call: TRBV18
j_call: TRBJ2-4
d_call: TRBD2
cdr3_nt: TGTGCCAGCTCAGCGGGACTAGCGGATGCCAAAAACATTCAGTACTTC
cdr3_aa: CASSAGLADAKNIQYF

clone_size: -
v_call: TRBV7-9
j_call: TRBJ1-6
d_call: TRBD1
cdr3_nt: TGTTCCAGCAGCTTAGGGGGCAGGAGCTCCTATAATTCACCCCTCCACTTT
cdr3_aa: CSSSLGGRSSYNSPLHF

clone_size: -
v_call: TRBV28
j_call: TRBJ2-7
d_call: -
cdr3_nt: TGTGCCAGCAGTCCCCCCGCGGACGAGCAGTACTTC
cdr3_aa: CASSPPADEQYF

clone_size: once
v_call: TRBV6-5
j_call: TRBJ1-1
d_call: -
cdr3_nt: TGTGCCAGCAGTTACGGGGGACAAACTGAAGCTTTCTTT
cdr3_aa: CASSYGGQTEAFF

clone_size: -
v_call: TRBV6-6
j_call: TRBJ1-1
d_call: TRBD1
cdr3_nt: TGTGCCAGCAGCCGGGACAGACAGGCTTTCTTT
cdr3_aa: CASSRDRQAFF

clone_size: -
v_call: TRBV19
j_call: TRBJ1-1
d_call: -
cdr3_nt: TGTGCCAGTAGTGAACCGGGGGGTAACACTGAAGCTTTCTTT
cdr3_aa: CASSEPGGNTEAFF